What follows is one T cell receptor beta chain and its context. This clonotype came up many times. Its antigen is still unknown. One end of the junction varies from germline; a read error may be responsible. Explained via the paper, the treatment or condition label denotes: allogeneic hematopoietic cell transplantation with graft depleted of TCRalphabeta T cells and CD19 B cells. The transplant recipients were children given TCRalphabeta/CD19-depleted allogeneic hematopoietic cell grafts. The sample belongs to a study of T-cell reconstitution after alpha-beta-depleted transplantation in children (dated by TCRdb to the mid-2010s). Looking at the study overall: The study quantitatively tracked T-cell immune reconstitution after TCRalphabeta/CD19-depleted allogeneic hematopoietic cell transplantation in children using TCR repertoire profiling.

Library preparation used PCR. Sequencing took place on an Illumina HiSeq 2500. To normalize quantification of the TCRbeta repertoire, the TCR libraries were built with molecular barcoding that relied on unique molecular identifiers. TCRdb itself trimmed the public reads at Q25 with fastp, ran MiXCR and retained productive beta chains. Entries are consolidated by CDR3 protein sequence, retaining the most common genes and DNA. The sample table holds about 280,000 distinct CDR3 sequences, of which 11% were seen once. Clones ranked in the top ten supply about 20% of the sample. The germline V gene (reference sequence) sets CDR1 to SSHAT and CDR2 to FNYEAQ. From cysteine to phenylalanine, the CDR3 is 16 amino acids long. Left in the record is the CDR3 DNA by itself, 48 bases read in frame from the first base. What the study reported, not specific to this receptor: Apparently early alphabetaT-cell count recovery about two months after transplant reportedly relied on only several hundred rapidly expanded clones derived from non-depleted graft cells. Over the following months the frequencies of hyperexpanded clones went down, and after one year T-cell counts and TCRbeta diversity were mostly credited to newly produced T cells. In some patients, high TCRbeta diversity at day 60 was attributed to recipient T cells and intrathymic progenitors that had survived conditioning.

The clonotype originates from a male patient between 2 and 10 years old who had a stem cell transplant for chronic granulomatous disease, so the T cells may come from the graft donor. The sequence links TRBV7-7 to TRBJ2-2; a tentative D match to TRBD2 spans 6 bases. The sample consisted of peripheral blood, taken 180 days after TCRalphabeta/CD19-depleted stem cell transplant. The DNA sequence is TGTGCTAGCAGCTTACGGGGGAGTCAGAACACCGGGGAGCTGTTTTTT. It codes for CASSLRGSQNTGELFF.